The 10 T cell receptor beta chains given below trace back to one sample, sequenced in a study of T-cell reconstitution after alpha-beta-depleted transplantation in children. Library preparation (for TCRbeta) was performed with unique molecular identifiers. Via MiXCR, TCRdb re-called the PCR reads, giving one row per CDR3 protein. Here the sample spans some 290,000 distinct CDR3 sequences, 23% being singletons. The specimen comprised PBMCs, mostly from graft donor cells, sampled 180 days after TCRalphabeta/CD19-depleted stem cell transplant. The receptor set was obtained from a male patient aged 10 to 17 who had a stem cell transplant for acute lymphoblastic leukemia, so the T cells may come from the graft donor.

This clonotype showed up many times. The CDR3: CASSLPGLAGGDEQFF. In DNA, the CDR3 is TGCGCCAGCAGCTTGCCCGGACTAGCGGGAGGCGATGAGCAGTTCTTC. The chain combines TRBV5-1 with TRBJ2-1, with 14 positions matching TRBD2. CDR1 is SGHRS, CDR2 YFSETQ, per germline. The CDR3 length is 16 residues. The trim removed 1 base at V and 8 bases at J, leaving 5 bases unmatched.

This clonotype was found a few times. J is TRBJ2-7 and V is TRBV7-9, with 9 positions matching TRBD2. The CDR3 is made up of 17 amino acids. J lost 4 bases, V lost 1 base, and 11 bases had no gene match. CDR1 is SEHNR and CDR2 is FQNEAQ in the germline V gene (reference sequence). CDR3 protein: CASSLVPWTSDLYEQYF. The DNA of the CDR3 is TGTGCCAGCAGCTTAGTTCCCTGGACTAGCGACTTATACGAGCAGTACTTC.

This chain connects TRBV7-2 to TRBJ2-3, with no clear D. The CDR3 has 14 residues. Germline CDR1 is SGHTA and CDR2 is FQGNSA. V was clipped by 2 bases and J by 2 bases, with 8 bases between them. CDR3 in amino acids: CASSLSVNTDTQYF. CDR3 bases: TGTGCCAGCAGCTTATCCGTCAACACAGATACGCAGTATTTT.

V usage is TRBV7-2 and J usage is TRBJ2-1; perhaps D is TRBD1 or TRBD2 (5 bases each). Germline V CDR1 and CDR2: SGHTA, FQGNSA. This CDR3 spans 11 amino acids. V dropped 8 bases and J dropped 13 bases, with 15 bases sitting between them. CDR3: CASGTPSGQFF. In nucleotides, the CDR3 is TGTGCCAGCGGGACCCCCTCGGGACAGTTCTTC.

The J gene is TRBJ2-1, the V gene TRBV11-2, with 11 positions matching TRBD2. The germline V gene has CDR1 SGHAT and CDR2 FQNNGV. This CDR3 is built from 17 residues. The trim removed 3 bases at V and 4 bases at J, leaving 8 bases unmatched. DNA of the CDR3: TGTGCCAGCAGCTTGTCTCGCGGGACTAGCGGTTACAATGAGCAGTTCTTC. Protein sequence: CASSLSRGTSGYNEQFF.

V is TRBV25-1 and J is TRBJ1-4, with D possibly matching TRBD1 (6 bases). This CDR3 is built from 17 residues. The germline CDR1 and CDR2 sequences are MGHDK and SYGVNS. Trimming removed 1 base from V and 3 bases from J, with 15 bases in between. In DNA, the CDR3 is TGTGCCAGCAGTGAATGGGGCCAGGGGAGAGCTAATGAAAAACTGTTTTTT. It is translated as CASSEWGQGRANEKLFF.

This clonotype was seen at least ten times. The V and J genes are TRBV29-1 and TRBJ1-6, with 7 bases that match TRBD1. V lost 6 bases to trimming and J lost 4 bases; unmatched junction nucleotides: 3. Germline CDR1 reads SQVTM; CDR2 reads ANQGSEA. The CDR3 runs to 13 residues. Here the CDR3 DNA reads TGCAGCGTGGGGGACAGTTATAATTCACCCCTCCACTTT. It encodes CSVGDSYNSPLHF.

The chain uses TRBV11-2 and TRBJ2-7, with 7 bases matching TRBD2. Germline V gene sequence: CDR1 SGHAT, CDR2 FQNNGV. This CDR3 comprises 14 residues. V lost 1 base to trimming and J lost 3 bases; unmatched junction nucleotides: 3. DNA for the CDR3: TGTGCCAGCAGCTTAGCCGGGAGGTTCTACGAGCAGTACTTC. Translating it yields CASSLAGRFYEQYF.

The V call is TRBV11-1, the J call TRBJ2-1, with 10 bases aligning to TRBD2. Trimming at V came to 1 base and at J to 3 bases, leaving 9 bases not matched to a gene. The V gene's germline CDR1 is SGHAT and CDR2 FQDESV (reference sequence). This CDR3 is 18 amino acids long. CDR3 nucleotides: TGTGCCAGCAGCTTAGGACTAGCGGGTGATACACTCTACAATGAGCAGTTCTTC. Protein sequence: CASSLGLAGDTLYNEQFF.

V is TRBV29-1 and J is TRBJ2-5; D assignment may be TRBD1 or TRBD2 (6 bases each). V lost 7 bases to trimming and J lost 5 bases, with 20 bases between them. The CDR3 is 14 residues long. Germline CDR1 is SQVTM and CDR2 is ANQGSEA. This chain's CDR3 is CSEGMGGTHETQYF. The DNA of the CDR3 is TGCAGCGAGGGGATGGGGGGCACTCACGAGACCCAGTACTTC.